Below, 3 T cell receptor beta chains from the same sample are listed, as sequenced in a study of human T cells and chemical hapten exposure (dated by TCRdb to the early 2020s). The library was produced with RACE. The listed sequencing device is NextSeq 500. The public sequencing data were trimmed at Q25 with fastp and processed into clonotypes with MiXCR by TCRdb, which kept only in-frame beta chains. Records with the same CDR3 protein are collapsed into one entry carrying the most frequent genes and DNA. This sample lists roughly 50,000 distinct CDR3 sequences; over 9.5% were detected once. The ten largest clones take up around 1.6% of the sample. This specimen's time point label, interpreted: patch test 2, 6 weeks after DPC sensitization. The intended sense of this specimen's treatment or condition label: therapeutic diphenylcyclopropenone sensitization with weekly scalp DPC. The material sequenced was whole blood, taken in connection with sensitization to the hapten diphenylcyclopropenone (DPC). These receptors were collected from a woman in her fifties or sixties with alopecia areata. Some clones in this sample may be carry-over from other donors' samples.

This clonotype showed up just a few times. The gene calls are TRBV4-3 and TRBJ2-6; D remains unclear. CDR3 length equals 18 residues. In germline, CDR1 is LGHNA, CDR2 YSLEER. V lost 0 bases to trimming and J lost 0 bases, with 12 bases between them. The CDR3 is CASSQEGGVRSGANVLTF. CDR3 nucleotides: TGCGCCAGCAGCCAAGAGGGTGGGGTTCGCTCTGGGGCCAACGTCCTGACTTTC.

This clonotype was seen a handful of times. As DNA, the CDR3 is TGTGCCAGCAGCATCGACAGCACAGATACGCAGTATTTT. This translates into CASSIDSTDTQYF. The genes are TRBV5-4 and TRBJ2-3; D gene ambiguous. V gave up 4 bases and J gave up 0 bases, with 6 bases separating them. The CDR3 sequence is 13 residues long. The germline CDR1 and CDR2 sequences are SGHNT and YYREEE (reference sequence).

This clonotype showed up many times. The CDR3: CSPLRGEKLFF. CDR3 nucleotide sequence: TGCAGTCCCCTCCGCGGGGAAAAACTGTTTTTT. This chain links TRBV20-1 with TRBJ1-4; D is undetermined. CDR1 and CDR2 from the germline V gene are DFQATT and SNEGSKA (reference sequence). Between the trimmed V and J ends, which lost 8 bases and 8 bases, there was a span of 12 bases. This CDR3 contains 11 residues.